This TCR beta chain is drawn from a study of T cells in Graves' hyperthyroidism and ophthalmopathy. Study-wide results and caveats: Separating ophthalmopathy from stable hyperthyroidism was achieved by a 13 V-J model.

Authors of the study amplified TCR beta CDR3 regions from RNA transcripts. Using the HTBI primer set, a first-round RT-PCR was run on the TCR CDR3. TCRdb re-called the multiplex PCR reads with MiXCR, one entry per CDR3 protein. The table has some 180,000 distinct CDR3 sequences, about a sixth seen once. This clonotype was observed many times. Its antigen is unknown. Uncontrolled infection, other autoimmune disease, pregnancy or lactation disqualified patients from enrolment. Fresh peripheral blood, 10 ml, yielded the PBMCs. The V gene's germline CDR1 is SNHLY and CDR2 FYNNEI. With 6 bases removed from V and 5 bases from J, the gap between germline ends came to 10 bases. This CDR3 is built from 13 residues.

Sequenced material: blood. This TCR was sampled from a woman between 50 and 59 years old with Graves' hyperthyroidism. The chain combines TRBV2 with TRBJ1-4; D call uncertain. The CDR3 sequence is CASRRSRNEKLFF. The CDR3 DNA sequence: TGTGCCAGCAGGCGTTCTCGGAATGAAAAACTGTTTTTT.